This TCR beta chain is from a study of beta chain features in type 1 diabetes (dated by TCRdb to about 2018). Concerning the study at large: Mean age, gender distribution, total cell number and subset yield were not different between patients and healthy donors. A total of about 110 million sorted cells were examined across all samples, and the number of cells per subset was strongly correlated with RNA yield. In the study, recently diagnosed type 1 diabetes patients and matched healthy donors were compared on the TCRB repertoires of their sorted circulating CD4+ T cell subsets. Regulatory and stem cell-like memory subsets were obtained from only 8 patients and roughly 8 healthy donors, while naive and central memory subsets were obtained from all 28 donors.

The junction shows trimming of 2 bases on V and 7 bases on J, plus 8 bases between the germline ends. From the cysteine up to the phenylalanine, the CDR3 has a length of 11 residues. Only the CDR3 region is kept as DNA, spanning 33 bases read in frame from base 1. The germline V gene (reference sequence) yields GTSNPN for CDR1 and SVGIG for CDR2. The High Capacity cDNA Reverse Transcription Kit was used to reverse transcribe all of the isolated RNA, meaning that expressed TCRB transcripts were what got sequenced. Deep immunoSEQ sequencing was performed on naive, central memory and regulatory T cell samples, with an average of roughly 3.3 million total reads per sample. Sorted cells were lysed in RLT buffer, and RNA was extracted using DNase-treated RNeasy Micro or Mini kits according to cell number. To prevent cross-contamination, each cell subset was processed individually, whereas patient and healthy donor samples were processed jointly. TCRB sequences were amplified from cDNA with the immunoSEQ multiplex PCR, producing 87-bp fragments spanning the CDR3 region. Sequencing of the amplicons was performed on the Illumina HiSeq platform. Under the source paper's analysis protocol: PCR bias was computationally corrected using synthetic template baselines, reads within Hamming distance 2 were collapsed, and singletons that could not be merged were discarded. Reads were aligned against IMGT to assign V, D and J genes, CDR3 length and insertions or deletions at six rearrangement sites. Within each subset, clonotype counts were normalized to sorted cell number, after which true diversity and Gini coefficients were computed with the tcR R package. The overlap coefficient, calculated on TCRB nucleotide sequences, was used to quantify repertoire sharing. Out-of-frame TCRB sequences from naive cells were analyzed to stand in for the pre-selection repertoire. Not all clones reach the TCRdb copy of this immuneACCESS table, which keeps in-frame sequences only. Checked studies attribute under half of the gap to unresolved V genes and leave the rest unexplained. V and J calls and clone size follow that table, whereas D and trimming were derived from the DNA. This sample is represented by roughly 700,000 clones; over 10% of them were singletons. The ten largest make up 0.022% of the sample.

Each donor gave one peripheral blood draw, averaging approximately 120 mL, which was collected into heparinised tubes. Naive, central memory, regulatory and stem cell-like memory CD4+ T cells were sorted on a BD FACSAria II using a panel including CD45RO, CCR7, CD25, CD127, CD95 and CD27. A purity above 95% was achieved for all sorted populations. PBMCs were isolated right away by Lymphoprep density gradient centrifugation and were stained directly, without culture. Samples were stained and sorted in pairs, with one healthy donor and one patient per experiment, so that batch effects were minimized. The study at large found these results: In all four CD4+ subsets, TCRB CDR3 length was moderately but significantly shorter in type 1 diabetes patients. Because cDNA was sequenced instead of genomic DNA, highly expressing activated cells could be over-represented, though the groups showed no difference in activation or CD3 levels. Shorter templates might have been favored by PCR, but patient and control samples were amplified and corrected together, so both groups would have been affected equally by any skew. Naive, central memory and regulatory TCRB repertoires appeared to be more similar among patients than among healthy donors. Because small numbers of individuals were included in the HLA sub-analyses, any influence of HLA type on TCRB rearrangement was left unresolved. At VDJ recombination sites, patients with type 1 diabetes made fewer insertions and deleted more nucleotides, a pattern implying thymic rearrangement abnormalities.

Note on this clone: Its antigen specificity is not known. There are no base qualities to consult, and no much larger clone falls within one base.

The material sequenced was naive CD4+ T cells from blood. Reading the label with the study, this specimen's cell subset or site is: true naive CD4+ T cells. In this chain, TRBV30 is recombined with TRBJ1-1; no D segment can be confidently identified. This TCR was sampled from a man aged 18 to 30 with type 1 diabetes. The DNA sequence is as follows: TGTGCCTGGAGTCCTTCCGATGAAGCTTTCTTT. It encodes CAWSPSDEAFF.